The rows below give T cell receptor beta chains drawn from one sample of a study of shared clonotypes between healthy human individuals. This table comes from immunoSEQ multiplex PCR, and its TCRdb copy is limited to in-frame clones, with some not included. In the table there are 550,000 to 600,000 clones, just over 75% of which are singletons. Sequencing was performed on PBMCs. The receptors stem from a woman aged 40-49 years in good health. Some clones in this sample may be carry-over from other donors' samples. The CDR3 runs from the conserved cysteine through the conserved F or W. The D gene is left open where the match is weak. Clone sizes are given selectively: once, few, many, or a class where the clone is expanded.

J: TRBJ2-5; V: TRBV11-2; size: -; D: -; DNA: TGTGCGGTGGGTGGTTGGGAGACCCAGTACTTC; CDR3: CAVGGWETQYF
J: TRBJ1-2; V: TRBV10-3; size: -; D: TRBD1; DNA: TGTGCCATCAGTGAAGGACAGGATGGCTACACCTTC; CDR3: CAISEGQDGYTF
J: TRBJ2-5; V: TRBV4-1; size: -; D: TRBD1; DNA: TGCGCCAGCAGCCAAACAGGGGTTCACGAGACCCAGTACTTC; CDR3: CASSQTGVHETQYF
J: TRBJ2-7; V: TRBV6-1; size: -; D: -; DNA: TGTGCCAGCAACACGAGGGGGGAGCAGTACTTC; CDR3: CASNTRGEQYF
J: TRBJ2-3; V: TRBV5-4; size: -; D: TRBD2; DNA: TGTGCCAGCAGCTCGGGACTAGCAGCCGCAGATACGCAGTATTTT; CDR3: CASSSGLAAADTQYF
J: TRBJ2-1; V: TRBV12-5; size: -; D: TRBD2; DNA: TGTGCTAGTGGTTTGGTACAGTCGGGAGGGCCGGCTGAGCAGTTCTTC; CDR3: CASGLVQSGGPAEQFF
J: TRBJ2-5; V: TRBV30; size: -; D: -; DNA: TGTGCCTGGAGTGCGGGCGCCTTGGCCCAGTACTTC; CDR3: CAWSAGALAQYF
J: TRBJ1-3; V: TRBV28; size: -; D: TRBD1; DNA: TGTGCCAGCAGTTCACTCGGACAGGTGGAAGGAAACACCATATATTTT; CDR3: CASSSLGQVEGNTIYF
J: TRBJ2-2; V: TRBV18; size: -; D: -; DNA: TGTGCCAGCTCACCACTGCAGGGAAAGGCCAACACCGGGGAGCTGTTTTTT; CDR3: CASSPLQGKANTGELFF
J: TRBJ2-7; V: TRBV7-8; size: -; D: -; DNA: TGTGCCAGCAGCTTAGTGGGGGGACTCCCTGCCTACGAGCAGTACTTC; CDR3: CASSLVGGLPAYEQYF
J: TRBJ2-1; V: TRBV10-3; size: -; D: -; DNA: TGTGCCATCAACCAACCGGGCACTCTAGGTGAGCAGTTCTTC; CDR3: CAINQPGTLGEQFF
J: TRBJ2-3; V: TRBV28; size: -; D: TRBD2; DNA: TGTGCCAGCAGTTTTACTAGCGCCGACACAGATACGCAGTATTTT; CDR3: CASSFTSADTDTQYF
J: TRBJ2-7; V: TRBV7-9; size: -; D: -; DNA: TGTGCCAGCAGCCCGCTACGCGCCGAGCAGTACTTC; CDR3: CASSPLRAEQYF
J: TRBJ2-2; V: TRBV6-6; size: -; D: TRBD2; DNA: TGTGCCAGCAGTTACTCGCCTGGGCTAGCGGTAGGGGAGCTGTTTTTT; CDR3: CASSYSPGLAVGELFF
J: TRBJ2-7; V: TRBV5-6; size: -; D: TRBD1; DNA: TGTGCCAGCAGTTCTGGGACAGGGGTCAGCTCCTACGAGCAGTACTTC; CDR3: CASSSGTGVSSYEQYF
J: TRBJ2-7; V: TRBV28; size: -; D: TRBD1; DNA: TGTGCCAGCAGTTTAGTTGGACAGGGTTACGAGCAGTACTTC; CDR3: CASSLVGQGYEQYF
J: TRBJ2-3; V: TRBV5-4; size: -; D: -; DNA: TGTGCCAGCAGCTTGGCCGTGCGGGACACAGATACGCAGTATTTT; CDR3: CASSLAVRDTDTQYF
J: TRBJ2-1; V: TRBV7-6; size: -; D: TRBD2; DNA: TGTGCCAGCAGCTTAGACAGCGGGAGCTCCTACAATGAGCAGTTCTTC; CDR3: CASSLDSGSSYNEQFF
J: TRBJ2-5; V: TRBV18; size: -; D: -; DNA: TGTGCCAGCACTAGAGCCTACCAAGAGACCCAGTACTTC; CDR3: CASTRAYQETQYF
J: TRBJ2-2; V: TRBV5-1; size: -; D: -; DNA: TGCGCCAGCAGCGCCCCTCGGGGCGATACCGCCACCGGGGAGCTGTTTTTT; CDR3: CASSAPRGDTATGELFF
J: TRBJ1-1; V: TRBV5-6; size: -; D: -; DNA: TGTGCCAGCAGCTTGGAGCCCATGGGGACTGAAGCTTTCTTT; CDR3: CASSLEPMGTEAFF
J: TRBJ2-2; V: TRBV6-1; size: -; D: -; DNA: TGTGCCAGCAACCAGGACAGAGCGAACACCGGGGAGCTGTTTTTT; CDR3: CASNQDRANTGELFF
J: TRBJ1-1; V: TRBV5-1; size: -; D: -; DNA: TGCGCCAGCAGCTCGGGACAAGGGCAGAACACTGAAGCTTTCTTT; CDR3: CASSSGQGQNTEAFF
J: TRBJ2-6; V: TRBV5-1; size: -; D: -; DNA: TGCGCCAGCAGCGCACTCTCTGGGGCCAACGTCCTGACTTTC; CDR3: CASSALSGANVLTF
J: TRBJ2-3; V: TRBV6-5; size: -; D: TRBD1; DNA: TGTGCCAGCAGTTACTCGCAGGGGGCTAGCACAGATACGCAGTATTTT; CDR3: CASSYSQGASTDTQYF
J: TRBJ2-5; V: TRBV9; size: -; D: -; DNA: TGTGCCAGCAGCGTAGAAGGTCGGGATGAGACCCAGTACTTC; CDR3: CASSVEGRDETQYF
J: TRBJ1-4; V: TRBV6-1; size: -; D: TRBD1; DNA: TGTGCCAGCAGTGCGACCGACAGGGAGGTTGAAAAACTGTTTTTT; CDR3: CASSATDREVEKLFF
J: TRBJ1-1; V: TRBV28; size: -; D: TRBD1; DNA: TGTGCCAGCAGCTCCAGGGACAGGGGGAAGAACACTGAAGCTTTCTTT; CDR3: CASSSRDRGKNTEAFF
J: TRBJ2-5; V: TRBV29-1; size: -; D: TRBD1; DNA: TGCAGCGCGCCGGGACAGGCGGGTAAGGCCCAGTACTTC; CDR3: CSAPGQAGKAQYF
J: TRBJ2-1; V: TRBV7-9; size: -; D: TRBD2; DNA: TGTGCCAGCAGCCCACCTAGCGGGAGGGGCAATGAGCAGTTCTTC; CDR3: CASSPPSGRGNEQFF
J: TRBJ2-1; V: TRBV27; size: -; D: TRBD2; DNA: TGTGCCAGCAGTTTATCGGGGACTAACCCCTACAATGAGCAGTTCTTC; CDR3: CASSLSGTNPYNEQFF
J: TRBJ1-1; V: TRBV6-1; size: few; D: -; DNA: TGTGCCATCAGAACTGTCGTCGAGCCCGGTCAAGCTTTCTTT; CDR3: CAIRTVVEPGQAFF
J: TRBJ2-7; V: TRBV18; size: few; D: TRBD2; DNA: TGTGCCAGCTCACCCAATAGCGGGAGGGCCATCGAGCAGTACTTC; CDR3: CASSPNSGRAIEQYF
J: TRBJ1-5; V: TRBV6-1; size: -; D: TRBD1; DNA: TGTGCCAGCACCCCACAGGGGGGCAATCAGCCCCAGCATTTT; CDR3: CASTPQGGNQPQHF
J: TRBJ2-3; V: TRBV7-3; size: few; D: -; DNA: TGTGCCAGCAGCTTAGCGGGCGGTAGCACAGATACGCAGTATTTT; CDR3: CASSLAGGSTDTQYF
J: TRBJ2-5; V: TRBV7-2; size: -; D: -; DNA: TGTGCCAGCAGCTTCCCAGGGTTTGAGACCCAGTACTTC; CDR3: CASSFPGFETQYF